Listed here are 3 T cell receptor beta chains from one sample, sequenced in a study of blood T cells in healthy people across ages. Using a J-beta primer mix together with a sample-barcoded 5' primer, a second PCR was run for roughly 6 to 12 cycles. TCRdb reprocessed the 5' RACE reads via MiXCR and lists one record per CDR3 protein. The table has over a million distinct CDR3 sequences, approximately 43% seen once. The sequencing sample was made of blood. These TCRs come from a woman younger than 30 in good health.

Only a few counts were recorded for this clonotype. The DNA of the CDR3 is TGTGCCAGCAGAGGACAGGGTCCGGACACTGAAGCTTTCTTT. Amino acid sequence: CASRGQGPDTEAFF. The V and J genes are TRBV6-5 and TRBJ1-1; 8 bases agree with TRBD1. Germline V lookup: CDR1 MNHEY, CDR2 SVGAGI. The CDR3 contains 14 residues. V lost 6 bases, J lost 3 bases, and 6 bases stayed unmatched.

This clonotype is a singleton in its sample. The J gene is TRBJ1-4, the V gene TRBV20-1, with a weak D call TRBD1 (6 bases). This CDR3 comprises 15 residues. V lost 1 base, J lost 9 bases, and 18 bases lay in between. Germline CDR1 reads DFQATT; CDR2 reads SNEGSKA (reference sequence). CDR3: CSARGPARGNQKLFF. CDR3 DNA sequence: TGCAGTGCTAGAGGACCGGCCAGGGGCAATCAAAAACTGTTTTTT.

This clonotype has only a few counts. In DNA, the CDR3 is TGTGCCAGCAGCCTACTTAGGCGGGTTGGGGGTGACACAGATACGCAGTATTTT. Encoded protein: CASSLLRRVGGDTDTQYF. The chain links TRBV7-2 to TRBJ2-3; D might be TRBD1 or TRBD2, each matching 5 bases. This CDR3 is 18 amino acids long. V was clipped by 5 bases and J by 2 bases, with 23 bases between them. From germline, CDR1 is SGHTA and CDR2 FQGNSA. The full variable domain, its missing parts supplied by reference TRBV7-2 and TRBJ2-3, is GAGVSQSPSNKVTEKGKDVELRCDPISGHTALYWYRQSLGQGLEFLIYFQGNSAPDKSGLPSDRFSAERTGGSVSTLTIQRTQQEDSAVYLCASSLLRRVGGDTDTQYFGPGTRLTVL.